This T cell receptor (beta chain) was recovered during a study of blood T cell repertoires in COVID-19. Study-wide background: The United States, Italy and Spain were the sources of the acute and convalescent COVID-19 samples. The cDNA or gDNA used as material had been derived from T cells, B-cell-depleted T cells, or PBMCs.

In the authors' workflow: Amplification with reference gene primers provided the estimates of nucleated cell counts. Assay: immunoSEQ multiplex PCR; the TCRdb copy retains only in-frame clones and omits some. V, J and clone size are taken as reported in that table, and D and trimming were inferred from the DNA itself. The sample includes approximately 300,000 clones, around four fifths seen only once; the top ten take approximately 3.8%. Germline V gene lookup returns CDR1 SGHDT and CDR2 YYEEEE. The CDR3 sequence is 14 residues long. V dropped 4 bases and J dropped 4 bases, with 15 bases sitting between them.

Source material: peripheral blood. The chain uses TRBV5-6 and TRBJ2-7, with unresolved D. This receptor was identified in a woman between 45 and 65 years old with active or convalescent COVID-19. The CDR3 loop is CASSPWSGAYEQYF. DNA of the CDR3: TGTGCCAGCAGCCCCTGGTCGGGTGCATACGAGCAGTACTTC.